Sequencing of this T cell receptor (beta chain) was carried out in a study of vaccination and CD4 T cells after COVID-19. Study as a whole: A CEFX pool, an HIV-1 Nef pool, or no peptide went to control cultures.

Documented treatment: roughly ten-day PBMC culture with coronavirus spike peptide pools or control peptides (ViraFEST assay). To note about this clonotype: Antigen unknown.

Sequencing of DNA taken from cultured CD4+ T cells relied on the Oncomine TCR Beta short-read assay. Researchers extracted genomic DNA from CD4+ T cells that had been cultured. TCRdb reanalysed the PCR reads using MiXCR and keeps one entry per CDR3 protein. The sample holds 11,000 to 15,000 distinct CDR3 sequences, about 53% seen once. The sequenced sample was CD4+ T cells from blood, cultured in vitro, obtained before SARS-CoV-2 vaccination. The receptor was derived from a human donor who had recovered from COVID-19.

The CDR3, as DNA: TGTGCCAGCAGCTTACGCAGAGGGGAAAAACTGTTTTTT. It translates to CASSLRRGEKLFF. The J gene is TRBJ1-4, the V gene TRBV7-2; D ambiguous. The germline CDR1 and CDR2 sequences are SGHTA and FQGNSA. This CDR3 comprises 13 residues. V lost 2 bases and J lost 8, with 9 bases in between.